A selection of T cell receptor beta chains follows, all from one sample in a study. MiXCR was run by TCRdb on the RT-PCR reads, yielding one entry per CDR3 protein. Of about 680,000 distinct CDR3 sequences listed, approximately 15% are singletons. Sequencing was performed on memory CD4+ T cells from blood. The receptor source for this set is a female donor in good health, serving as a healthy control. The CDR3 runs from the conserved cysteine through the conserved F or W. D genes are given only for firm matches. Size values are once, few and many counts, or a class for expanded clones, and some rows have none.

d_gene	j_gene	abundance	v_gene	CDR3aa	CDR3nt
NA	TRBJ2-3	many	TRBV20-1	CSANEGFLGGTQYF	TGCAGTGCTAATGAGGGATTCTTAGGTGGTACGCAGTATTTT
NA	TRBJ2-7	NA	TRBV20-1	CSAPGERDGPYEQYF	TGCAGTGCTCCAGGGGAAAGGGACGGCCCCTATGAGCAGTACTTC
NA	TRBJ2-5	many	TRBV20-1	CSALDSQADGWETQYF	TGCAGCGCCTTAGACAGCCAGGCCGACGGATGGGAGACCCAGTACTTC
TRBD1	TRBJ1-3	few	TRBV25-1	CASSEFRDRGFRSGNTIYF	TGTGCCAGCAGTGAATTCCGAGACAGGGGGTTTCGCTCTGGAAACACCATATATTTT
TRBD1	TRBJ1-1	NA	TRBV12-3/TRBV12-4	CASSSIKTGGGTEAFF	TGTGCCAGCAGTTCTATTAAGACAGGGGGCGGCACTGAAGCTTTCTTT
TRBD1	TRBJ2-1	many	TRBV7-9	CASSLGEGKGQNEQFF	TGTGCCAGCAGCTTAGGCGAGGGGAAGGGACAGAATGAGCAGTTCTTC
NA	TRBJ2-1	few	TRBV20-1	CSARGGWNEQFF	TGCAGTGCTAGAGGGGGTTGGAATGAGCAGTTCTTC
NA	TRBJ2-6	many	TRBV10-3	CAITQRATRSSGANVLTF	TGTGCCATCACCCAACGGGCCACGCGAAGCTCTGGGGCCAACGTCCTGACTTTC
NA	TRBJ2-3	many	TRBV10-3	CAIRDHSAKADTQYF	TGTGCCATCAGAGACCATAGCGCCAAGGCAGATACGCAGTATTTT
NA	TRBJ2-3	NA	TRBV2	CASSDGSAGHIDTQYF	TGTGCCAGCAGTGACGGGTCGGCGGGGCATATAGATACGCAGTATTTT
TRBD1	TRBJ1-2	few	TRBV7-9	CASSLVDRGDGYTF	TGTGCCAGCAGCTTAGTGGACAGGGGGGATGGCTACACCTTC
NA	TRBJ2-7	NA	TRBV6-1	CASNGPPGQKYEQYF	TGTGCCAGCAATGGACCCCCGGGACAAAAATACGAGCAGTACTTC
TRBD1	TRBJ2-7	few	TRBV20-1	CSVNSRGLNEQYF	TGCAGTGTCAATAGCAGGGGGCTAAACGAGCAGTACTTC
NA	TRBJ2-5	few	TRBV20-1	CSASNPQSETQYF	TGCAGTGCTAGCAATCCCCAATCTGAGACCCAGTACTTC
NA	TRBJ2-1	NA	TRBV14	CASSQDRGRLPPINEQFF	TGTGCCAGCAGCCAAGATCGGGGGAGACTACCCCCAATCAATGAGCAGTTCTTC
NA	TRBJ1-1	many	TRBV6-5	CASSYSMRVDTEAFF	TGTGCCAGCAGTTACTCGATGAGGGTAGACACTGAAGCTTTCTTT
TRBD2	TRBJ2-7	NA	TRBV20-1	CSANTLAGGGDEKYF	TGCAGTGCTAATACTTTAGCGGGAGGGGGCGACGAGAAGTACTTC
NA	TRBJ2-5	many	TRBV7-2	CASSVFQWVGETQYF	TGTGCCAGCAGCGTCTTCCAGTGGGTCGGGGAGACCCAGTACTTC
TRBD2	TRBJ2-3	few	TRBV18	CASSPRGTSGSSDTQYF	TGTGCCAGCTCACCACGAGGGACTAGCGGGAGTTCAGATACGCAGTATTTT
NA	TRBJ1-5	NA	TRBV28	CASSLPGAHQPQHF	TGTGCCAGCAGTTTACCGGGGGCTCATCAGCCCCAGCATTTT
NA	TRBJ1-2	NA	TRBV20-1	CSARTGRDGYTF	TGCAGTGCTAGAACGGGAAGGGATGGCTACACCTTC
NA	TRBJ1-5	NA	TRBV5-6	CASSVGAGVGNQPQHF	TGTGCCAGCAGCGTGGGGGCAGGGGTTGGCAATCAGCCCCAGCATTTT
NA	TRBJ2-5	many	TRBV5-1	CASSPPGNQETQYF	TGCGCCAGCAGCCCCCCGGGAAACCAAGAGACCCAGTACTTC
NA	TRBJ1-1	NA	TRBV7-9	CASSLWLTTNTEAFF	TGTGCCAGCAGCTTATGGTTGACAACGAACACTGAAGCTTTCTTT
NA	TRBJ1-2	NA	TRBV7-3	CATRVGGANGYTF	TGTGCCACCCGGGTGGGGGGCGCGAATGGCTACACCTTC
NA	TRBJ2-7	few	TRBV28	CASSFTGGDYEQYF	TGTGCCAGCAGTTTTACAGGGGGGGACTACGAGCAGTACTTC
NA	TRBJ2-2	few	TRBV5-1	CASSPGHPNTGELFF	TGCGCCAGCAGCCCCGGACATCCTAACACCGGGGAGCTGTTTTTT
NA	TRBJ1-6	many	TRBV20-1	CSPGVADSPLHF	TGCAGTCCAGGGGTAGCGGATTCACCCCTCCACTTT
NA	TRBJ2-3	many	TRBV5-6	CASASVRRGDTQYF	TGTGCCAGCGCCTCTGTGAGGCGGGGAGATACGCAGTATTTT
NA	TRBJ2-1	NA	TRBV9	CASTPAGTRGDNEQFF	TGTGCCAGCACCCCCGCAGGGACTCGGGGCGACAATGAGCAGTTCTTC
NA	TRBJ2-1	NA	TRBV6-2/TRBV6-3	CASSHRVGHYNEQFF	TGTGCCAGCAGTCACAGGGTGGGCCACTACAATGAGCAGTTCTTC
TRBD1	TRBJ2-7	NA	TRBV19	CASSPRWDSYYEQYF	TGTGCCAGTAGTCCCCGCTGGGACAGCTACTACGAGCAGTACTTC
NA	TRBJ2-4	many	TRBV12-3/TRBV12-4	CASSQGFGIQYF	TGTGCCAGCTCCCAGGGGTTTGGCATTCAGTACTTC
NA	TRBJ1-1	many	TRBV5-1	CASSFNHDTEAFF	TGCGCCAGCAGCTTTAATCATGACACTGAAGCTTTCTTT
NA	TRBJ2-3	NA	TRBV6-2/TRBV6-3	CASIRAGEDTQYF	TGTGCCAGCATCCGGGCCGGAGAAGATACGCAGTATTTT
NA	TRBJ1-1	NA	TRBV6-1	CASSVGVNTEAFF	TGTGCCAGCAGTGTCGGAGTGAACACTGAAGCTTTCTTT
TRBD1	TRBJ2-1	few	TRBV10-3	CAISVTRRTGGYNEQFF	TGTGCCATCAGTGTAACAAGGAGGACAGGGGGGTACAATGAGCAGTTCTTC
NA	TRBJ1-5	many	TRBV5-6	CASSAGRGINQPQHF	TGTGCCAGCAGCGCTGGAAGGGGGATCAATCAGCCCCAGCATTTT
NA	TRBJ1-1	few	TRBV12-3/TRBV12-4	CASSFSYLLGTEAFF	TGTGCCAGCAGTTTCAGTTACCTCTTGGGGACTGAAGCTTTCTTT
NA	TRBJ2-1	few	TRBV20-1	CGVARGDEQFF	TGCGGAGTGGCCCGGGGCGACGAGCAGTTCTTC
NA	TRBJ2-2	NA	TRBV20-1	CSARQSGELFF	TGCAGTGCTAGGCAGTCCGGGGAGCTGTTTTTT
NA	TRBJ2-7	NA	TRBV7-8	CASSWGGGPNEQYF	TGTGCCAGCTCCTGGGGTGGGGGGCCCAACGAGCAGTACTTC
NA	TRBJ2-5	many	TRBV7-6	CASSKPGTQYF	TGTGCCAGCAGTAAACCTGGGACCCAGTACTTC
TRBD1	TRBJ2-7	NA	TRBV7-9	CASSTMDRAYEQYF	TGTGCCAGCAGCACGATGGACAGGGCCTACGAGCAGTACTTC
NA	TRBJ1-2	few	TRBV20-1	CSARDGGAFGGYTF	TGCAGTGCTAGAGATGGGGGGGCGTTCGGTGGCTACACCTTC
NA	TRBJ2-2	few	TRBV20-1	CSARMIPRQNTGELFF	TGCAGTGCTAGGATGATTCCACGCCAGAACACCGGGGAGCTGTTTTTT
TRBD1	TRBJ1-1	few	TRBV11-1	CASRDRFLNTEAFF	TGTGCCAGCCGGGACAGGTTTTTGAACACTGAAGCTTTCTTT
TRBD1	TRBJ1-4	many	TRBV29-1	CSVADRGREKLFF	TGCAGCGTCGCAGACAGGGGCCGTGAAAAACTGTTTTTT
NA	TRBJ2-7	many	TRBV28	CASSRGGSGVYEQYF	TGTGCCAGCAGCAGGGGGGGTAGCGGGGTCTACGAGCAGTACTTC
NA	TRBJ1-5	few	TRBV6-1	CASSWSVLRPQHF	TGTGCCAGCAGCTGGTCCGTTCTCCGGCCCCAGCATTTT
TRBD1	TRBJ1-5	NA	TRBV20-1	CSARGTASSQPQHF	TGCAGTGCTAGGGGGACAGCGAGCAGTCAGCCCCAGCATTTT
TRBD1	TRBJ2-7	NA	TRBV6-1	CASSVGQGGSYEQYF	TGTGCCAGCAGTGTGGGACAGGGAGGGTCCTACGAGCAGTACTTC